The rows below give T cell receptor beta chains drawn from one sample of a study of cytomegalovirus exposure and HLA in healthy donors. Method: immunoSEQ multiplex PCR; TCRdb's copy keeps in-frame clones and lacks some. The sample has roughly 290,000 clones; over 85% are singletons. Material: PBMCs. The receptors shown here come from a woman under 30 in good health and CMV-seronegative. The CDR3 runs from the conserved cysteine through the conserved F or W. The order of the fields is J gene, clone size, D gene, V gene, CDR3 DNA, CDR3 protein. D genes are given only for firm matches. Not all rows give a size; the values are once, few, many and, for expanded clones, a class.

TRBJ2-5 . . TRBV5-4 TGTGCCAGCAGCCCAGACAGACAAGAGACCCAGTACTTC CASSPDRQETQYF
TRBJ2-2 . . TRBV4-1 TGCGCCAGCAGCCAAAGGACAGCCGGGGAGCTGTTTTTT CASSQRTAGELFF
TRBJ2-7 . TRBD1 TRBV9 TGTGCCAGCAGCGTAGAGGGACAGGGCTTCTCCGAGCAGTACTTC CASSVEGQGFSEQYF
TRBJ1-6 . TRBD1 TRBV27 TGTGCCAGCAGTTGGCGACAGGGGTCAGGAAATTCACCCCTCCACTTT CASSWRQGSGNSPLHF
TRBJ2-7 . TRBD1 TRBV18 TGTGCCAGCTCAGATGACAGGGTTGCCTACGAGCAGTACTTC CASSDDRVAYEQYF
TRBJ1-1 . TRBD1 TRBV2 TGTGCCAGCATCTACGGGACAGTCGGGGAGGAAGCTTTCTTT CASIYGTVGEEAFF
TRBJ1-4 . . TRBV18 TGTGCCAGCTCGCCCCAAGGCAGGGGCCTCTCAACTAATGAAAAACTGTTTTTT CASSPQGRGLSTNEKLFF
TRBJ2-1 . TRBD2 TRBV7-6 TGTGCCAGCAGCTACCCAATCGGGGGGATCGATAATGAGCAGTTCTTC CASSYPIGGIDNEQFF
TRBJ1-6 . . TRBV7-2 TGTGCCAGCAGCTTAGGCAGGGTAGCCTATAATTCACCCCTCCACTTT CASSLGRVAYNSPLHF
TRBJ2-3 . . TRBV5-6 TGTGCCAGCAGTACGGGACTTATCACAGATACGCAGTATTTT CASSTGLITDTQYF
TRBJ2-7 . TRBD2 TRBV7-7 TGTGCCAGCAGCTTAGGTCCTAGCGGGGAAGAGAAGCAGTACTTC CASSLGPSGEEKQYF
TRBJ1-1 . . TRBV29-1 TGCAGCGTTGAAAGAGGGAACACTGAAGCTTTCTTT CSVERGNTEAFF
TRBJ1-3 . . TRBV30 TGTGCCTGGAGTGTAAACATCGCAGGGTTTGGAAACACCATATATTTT CAWSVNIAGFGNTIYF
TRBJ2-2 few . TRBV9 TGTGCCAGCAGTCTCCCTCGCGGGGAGTACACCGGGGAGCTGTTTTTT CASSLPRGEYTGELFF
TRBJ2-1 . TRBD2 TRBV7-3 TGTTCCAGCAGCCCCTGGGCCGGGACTAGCGTAAATGAGCAGTTCTTC CSSSPWAGTSVNEQFF
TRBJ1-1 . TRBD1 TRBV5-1 TGCGCCAGCAGAGGAATTTTTGACAGGGGAGAGGCTGAAGCTTTCTTT CASRGIFDRGEAEAFF
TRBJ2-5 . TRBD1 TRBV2 TGTGCCAGCAGGAGGGACAGGGCCGAGGAGACCCAGTACTTC CASRRDRAEETQYF
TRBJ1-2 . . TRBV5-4 TGTGCCAGCAGCCGCGACATAACTAACTATGGCTACACCTTC CASSRDITNYGYTF
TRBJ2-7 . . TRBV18 TGTGCCAGCTCACCACCGGACAAACCAAACTACGAGCAGTACTTC CASSPPDKPNYEQYF
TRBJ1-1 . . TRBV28 TGTGCCAGCAGTGGTATTAATCAGGGAGCTTTCTTT CASSGINQGAFF
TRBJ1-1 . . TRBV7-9 TGTTCCAGCAGCTTAAGTGGAGGACCCCCAGGTGCTGAAGCTTTCTTT CSSSLSGGPPGAEAFF
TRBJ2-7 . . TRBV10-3 TGTGCCATCAGTGATCCGGGAGCTGAGAGCTCCTACGAGCAGTACTTC CAISDPGAESSYEQYF
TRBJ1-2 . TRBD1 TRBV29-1 TGCAGCGTCGGGGACAGGCGGTTCGATGGCTACACCTTC CSVGDRRFDGYTF
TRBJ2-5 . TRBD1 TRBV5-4 TGTGCCAGCAGCAGTGACAGGGGGCTAAAGACCCAGTACTTC CASSSDRGLKTQYF
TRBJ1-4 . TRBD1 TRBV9 TGTGCCAGCAGCCGGGGACAGGGCACAACTAATGAAAAACTGTTTTTT CASSRGQGTTNEKLFF
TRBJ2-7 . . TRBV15 TGTGCCACCAGCAGATCCCCGACTGTTGACCCGACTGAGAGCTCCTACGAGCAGTACTTC CATSRSPTVDPTESSYEQYF
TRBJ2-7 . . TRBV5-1 TGCGCCAGCAGCTTCAGAGGGAAGGCGGACGAGCAGTACTTC CASSFRGKADEQYF
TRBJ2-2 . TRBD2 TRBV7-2 TGTGCCAGCAGCTTAGCTAGCGGGCAGAACACCGGGGAGCTGTTTTTT CASSLASGQNTGELFF
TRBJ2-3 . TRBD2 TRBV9 TGTGCCAGCAGCGCCGCAATAACCCAAGCTAGCGGGGTAGGAGATACGCAGTATTTT CASSAAITQASGVGDTQYF
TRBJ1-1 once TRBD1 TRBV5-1 TGCGCCAGCAGCCTTTCCGGGACAGCTATGAACACTGAAGCTTTCTTT CASSLSGTAMNTEAFF
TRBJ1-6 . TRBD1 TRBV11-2 TGTGCCAGCAGCTTCCAGGGACAGAGAAATTCACCCCTCCACTTT CASSFQGQRNSPLHF
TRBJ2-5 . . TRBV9 TGTGCCAGCAGTGGAGGAACCCCGGGGGGCCGGGAGACCCAGTACTTC CASSGGTPGGRETQYF
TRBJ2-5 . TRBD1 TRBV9 TGTGCCAGCAGCTTGAGGACAGGGGGATATGGGGAGACCCAGTACTTC CASSLRTGGYGETQYF
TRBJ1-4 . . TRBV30 TGTGCCTGGACCCCTGGGCACCTTCGGTACGAAAAACTGTTTTTT CAWTPGHLRYEKLFF
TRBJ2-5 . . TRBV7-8 TGTGCCAGCAGCTTGTTAACGGGGGTGAGGGAGCAGTACTTC CASSLLTGVREQYF
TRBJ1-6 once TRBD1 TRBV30 TGTGCCTGGGTCTACAGGGGATCCTATAATTCACCCCTCCACTTT CAWVYRGSYNSPLHF
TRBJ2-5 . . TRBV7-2 TGTGCCAGCAGCCAAGACCCTAAATATAGCGGAATAAAAGAGACCCAGTACTTC CASSQDPKYSGIKETQYF
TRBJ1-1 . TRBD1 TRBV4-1 TGCGCCAGCAGCCCGGAGGACAGGGTAGCTGAAGCTTTCTTT CASSPEDRVAEAFF
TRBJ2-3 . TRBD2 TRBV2 TGTGCCAGCAGCCCAGGACTAGCCGGAGATACGCAGTATTTT CASSPGLAGDTQYF
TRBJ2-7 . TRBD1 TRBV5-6 TGTGCCAGCAGCCCGCCGAGACAGGGACGATCCGAGCAGTACTTC CASSPPRQGRSEQYF
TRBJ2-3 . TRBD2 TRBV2 TGTGCCAGCAGTGCCCGACTAGCGTCAGCCGGAGATACGCAGTATTTT CASSARLASAGDTQYF
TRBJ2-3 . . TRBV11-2 TGTGCCAGCAGCCGCTCCGGGTCAGATACGCAGTATTTT CASSRSGSDTQYF
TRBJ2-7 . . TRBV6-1 TGTGCCAGCAGTGAAGGTTGGACAGCTTCCTACGAGCAGTACTTC CASSEGWTASYEQYF
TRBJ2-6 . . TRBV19 TGTGCCAGTAGTATTTGGGGGGGCTATCTGACTGGGGCCAACGTCCTGACTTTC CASSIWGGYLTGANVLTF
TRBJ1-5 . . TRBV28 TGTGCCAGCAGTTTACGGGCAGGGGTGAATCAGCCCCAGCATTTT CASSLRAGVNQPQHF
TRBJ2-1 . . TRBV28 TGTGCCAGCAGTTTACTGCGGGGGCGGAATGAGCAGTTCTTC CASSLLRGRNEQFF
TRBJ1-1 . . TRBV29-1 TGCAGCGTCTACTTGGGGGGGGTCACTGAAGCTTTCTTT CSVYLGGVTEAFF
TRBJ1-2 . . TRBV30 TGTGCCTGGAACCCAGGGTTGGACTATGGCTACACCTTC CAWNPGLDYGYTF
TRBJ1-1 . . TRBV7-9 TGTGCCAGCAGCTTAGAAGCAGGCCACACTGAAGCTTTCTTT CASSLEAGHTEAFF
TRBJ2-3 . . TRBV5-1 TGCGCCAGCAGCTTGGAGCCTCGCGGCACAGATACGCAGTATTTT CASSLEPRGTDTQYF
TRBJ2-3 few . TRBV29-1 TGCAGCGTTGACGCGGCGACTAGCACAGATACGCAGTATTTT CSVDAATSTDTQYF
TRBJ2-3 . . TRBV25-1 TGTGCCAGCAGGGGCCCCGTATACCCGAGCACAGATACGCAGTATTTT CASRGPVYPSTDTQYF
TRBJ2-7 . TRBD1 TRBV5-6 TGTGCCAGCAGCTGGGGACAGACCTCCTACGAGCAGTACTTC CASSWGQTSYEQYF
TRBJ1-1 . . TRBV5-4 TGTGCCAGCAGCTCACCGTTAGGGGTGGGGGAAGCTTTCTTT CASSSPLGVGEAFF